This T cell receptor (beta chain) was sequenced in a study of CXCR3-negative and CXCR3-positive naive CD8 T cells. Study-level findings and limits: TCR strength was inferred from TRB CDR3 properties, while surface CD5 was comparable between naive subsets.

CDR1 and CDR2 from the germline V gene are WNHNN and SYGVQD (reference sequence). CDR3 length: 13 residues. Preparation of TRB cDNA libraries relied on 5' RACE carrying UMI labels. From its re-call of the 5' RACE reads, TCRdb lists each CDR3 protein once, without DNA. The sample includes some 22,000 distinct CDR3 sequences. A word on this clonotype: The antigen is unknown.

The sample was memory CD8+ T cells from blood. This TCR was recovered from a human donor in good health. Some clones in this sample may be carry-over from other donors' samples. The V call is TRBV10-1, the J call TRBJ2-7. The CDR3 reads CTSSESGAYEQYF.